This TCR beta chain derives from a study of shared clonotypes between healthy human individuals. Study observations and caveats: An expected dependence of interdonor clonotype sharing on sequencing depth was noted.

The CDR3 contains 14 residues. Germline CDR1 is GTSNPN and CDR2 is SVGIG (reference sequence). Trimming pared 2 bases from V and 5 bases from J, leaving 12 bases between. This clone was counted a single time. Antigen unknown. The split of CD4+ cells yielded CD45RA+ naive and CD45RA-negative memory subsets. Sorted-subset replicate PCR reactions contained 150 to 200 ng DNA, corresponding to roughly 29,000 T cell genomes. The data were produced by immunoSEQ multiplex PCR, yet TCRdb's version contains in-frame clones alone and is incomplete. The table records 2 million or so clones, 85% to 95% of them present only once.

This TCR was recovered from a man aged 18 to 29 in good health. The V gene is TRBV30, the J gene TRBJ1-4; a possible D gene is TRBD1 (5 bases). Material for sequencing was naive CD4+ T cells sorted from blood. The subset is: CD45RA+ positively selected. CDR3 DNA: TGTGCCTGGAGTACGTTGGGGACCAATGAAAAACTGTTTTTT. As protein: CAWSTLGTNEKLFF.